This T cell receptor beta chain was identified in a study of cytomegalovirus exposure and HLA in healthy donors. Primers included in the PCR were 60 Vbeta and 13 Jbeta primers. Repertoires were generated with immunoSEQ multiplex PCR, while TCRdb's copy carries only in-frame clones and drops some. The sample gives 150,000 or so clones, around 82% of which show up once; 6.5% to 7.5% is in the top ten. The CDR3 runs 16 residues. V dropped 5 bases and J dropped 0 bases, with 15 bases sitting between them. From germline, CDR1 is LGHNT and CDR2 FRNRAP. The sample holds one count of this clone. Sequences were obtained from PBMCs. This clonotype originated in a woman aged 50 to 60 in good health and CMV-seropositive. The gene calls are TRBV12-5 and TRBJ2-3; D is perhaps TRBD1 (6 bases). In DNA form, the CDR3 reads TGTGCTAGTGGTGAACCAAGACAGGCCAGCACAGATACGCAGTATTTT. Protein sequence: CASGEPRQASTDTQYF.